This T cell receptor beta chain was recorded in a study of response to subunit inactivated influenza vaccine. This clonotype has just a few counts. Germline values: CDR1 MNHEY, CDR2 SVGEGT. CDR3 size: 14 residues. The germline V and J ends were trimmed by 6 bases and 0 bases, with 12 bases remaining between them. TCRdb reprocessed the RT-PCR reads with MiXCR, giving one entry per CDR3 protein. The table records 530,000 or so distinct CDR3 sequences, approximately 12% of them present only once. Sequenced material: PBMCs from blood, taken on the day of vaccination. This TCR derives from a man between 50 and 59 years old who received an inactivated influenza vaccine. The chain uses TRBV6-2 or TRBV6-3 and TRBJ2-7; D is perhaps TRBD2 (5 bases). The CDR3 protein is CASRSSISSYEQYF. CDR3 coding DNA: TGTGCCAGCAGGTCTAGCATCAGCTCCTACGAGCAGTACTTC.